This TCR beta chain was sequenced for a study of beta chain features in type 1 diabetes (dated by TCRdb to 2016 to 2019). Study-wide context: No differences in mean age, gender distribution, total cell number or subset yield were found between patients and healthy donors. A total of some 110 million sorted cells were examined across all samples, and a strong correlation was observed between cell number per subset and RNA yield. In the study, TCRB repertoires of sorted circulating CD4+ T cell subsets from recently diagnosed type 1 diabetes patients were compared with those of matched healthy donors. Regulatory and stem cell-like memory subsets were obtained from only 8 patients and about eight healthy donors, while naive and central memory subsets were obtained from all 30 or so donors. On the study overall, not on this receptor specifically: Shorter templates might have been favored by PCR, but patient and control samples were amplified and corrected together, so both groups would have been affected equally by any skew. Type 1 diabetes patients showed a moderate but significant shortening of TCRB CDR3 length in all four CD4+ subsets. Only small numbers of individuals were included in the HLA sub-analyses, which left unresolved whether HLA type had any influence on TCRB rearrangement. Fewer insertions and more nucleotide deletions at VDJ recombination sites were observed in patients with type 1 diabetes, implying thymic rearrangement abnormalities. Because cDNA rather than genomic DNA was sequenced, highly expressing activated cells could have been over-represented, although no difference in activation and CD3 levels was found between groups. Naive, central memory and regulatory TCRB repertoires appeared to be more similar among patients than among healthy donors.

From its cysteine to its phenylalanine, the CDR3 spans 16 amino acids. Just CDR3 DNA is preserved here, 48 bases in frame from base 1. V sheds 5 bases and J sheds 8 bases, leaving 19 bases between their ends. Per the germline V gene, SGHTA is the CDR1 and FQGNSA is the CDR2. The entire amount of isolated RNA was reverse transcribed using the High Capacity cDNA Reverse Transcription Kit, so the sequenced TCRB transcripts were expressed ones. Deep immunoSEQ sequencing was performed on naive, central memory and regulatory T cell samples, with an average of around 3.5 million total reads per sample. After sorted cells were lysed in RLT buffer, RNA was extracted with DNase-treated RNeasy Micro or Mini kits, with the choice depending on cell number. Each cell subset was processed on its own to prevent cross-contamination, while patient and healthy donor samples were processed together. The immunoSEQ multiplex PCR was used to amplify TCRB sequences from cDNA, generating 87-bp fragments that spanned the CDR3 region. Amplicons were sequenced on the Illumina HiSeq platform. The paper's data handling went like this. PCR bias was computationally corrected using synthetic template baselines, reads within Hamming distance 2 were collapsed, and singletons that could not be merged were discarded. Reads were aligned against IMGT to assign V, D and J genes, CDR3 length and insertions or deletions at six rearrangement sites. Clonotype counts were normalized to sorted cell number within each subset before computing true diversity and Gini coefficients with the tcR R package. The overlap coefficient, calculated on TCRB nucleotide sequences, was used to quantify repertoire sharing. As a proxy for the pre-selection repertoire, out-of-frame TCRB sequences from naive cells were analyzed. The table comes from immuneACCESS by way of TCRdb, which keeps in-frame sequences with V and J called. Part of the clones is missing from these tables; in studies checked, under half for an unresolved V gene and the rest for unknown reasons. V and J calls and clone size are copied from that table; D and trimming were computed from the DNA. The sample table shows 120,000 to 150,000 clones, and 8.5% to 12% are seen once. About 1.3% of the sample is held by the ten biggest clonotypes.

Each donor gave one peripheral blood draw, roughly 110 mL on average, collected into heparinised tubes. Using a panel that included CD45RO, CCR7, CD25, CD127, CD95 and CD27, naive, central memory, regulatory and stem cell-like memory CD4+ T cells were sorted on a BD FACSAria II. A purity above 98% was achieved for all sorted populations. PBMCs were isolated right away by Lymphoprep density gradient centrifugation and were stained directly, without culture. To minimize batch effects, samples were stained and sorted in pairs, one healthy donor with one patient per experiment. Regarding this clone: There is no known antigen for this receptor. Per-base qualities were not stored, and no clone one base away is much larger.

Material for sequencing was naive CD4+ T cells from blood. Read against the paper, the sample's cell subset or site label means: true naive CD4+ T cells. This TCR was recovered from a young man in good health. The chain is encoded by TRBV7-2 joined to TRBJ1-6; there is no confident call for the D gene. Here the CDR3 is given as CASSQMKNRGYSPLHF. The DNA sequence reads TGTGCCAGCAGCCAAATGAAGAATCGAGGATATTCACCCCTCCACTTT.